This is a list of T cell receptor beta chains from one sample in a study of blood T cell repertoires in COVID-19. Produced via immunoSEQ multiplex PCR; TCRdb's table is partial and in-frame only. This sample has 200,000 to 250,000 clones, with 86% found just once. The specimen was PBMCs or T cells enriched from blood (not recorded which). The receptor set was obtained from a woman aged 40-49 years with acute COVID-19. Each CDR3 is given with its conserved first and last residue. The order of the fields is D gene, clone size, V gene, J gene, CDR3 protein, CDR3 DNA. The D gene is left open where the match is weak. Clone size is given for some rows only: seen once, a few or many times, or a class if the clone is expanded.

d_gene: -; abundance: -; v_gene: TRBV5-5; j_gene: TRBJ1-4; CDR3aa: CASSLGQVVPEEKLFF; CDR3nt: TGTGCCAGCAGCTTGGGACAGGTGGTCCCGGAGGAAAAACTGTTTTTT
d_gene: TRBD1; abundance: -; v_gene: TRBV2; j_gene: TRBJ1-6; CDR3aa: CASSEGDSSYNSPLHF; CDR3nt: TGTGCCAGCAGTGAAGGGGACAGTTCCTATAATTCACCCCTCCACTTT
d_gene: TRBD2; abundance: -; v_gene: TRBV5-1; j_gene: TRBJ2-3; CDR3aa: CASSLSLAGTPATDTQYF; CDR3nt: TGCGCCAGCAGCTTGTCACTAGCGGGTACCCCTGCCACAGATACGCAGTATTTT
d_gene: -; abundance: once; v_gene: TRBV2; j_gene: TRBJ1-5; CDR3aa: CASRAGLNSNQPQHF; CDR3nt: TGTGCCAGCCGGGCAGGACTGAACAGCAATCAGCCCCAGCATTTT
d_gene: TRBD2; abundance: once; v_gene: TRBV3-1/TRBV3-2; j_gene: TRBJ2-2; CDR3aa: CASSQVLGGVTGELFF; CDR3nt: TGTGCCAGCAGCCAGGTCCTGGGGGGGGTGACCGGGGAGCTGTTTTTT
d_gene: -; abundance: -; v_gene: TRBV6-1; j_gene: TRBJ1-5; CDR3aa: CASSEGFRVDQPQHF; CDR3nt: TGTGCCAGCAGTGAAGGTTTCAGGGTGGATCAGCCCCAGCATTTT
d_gene: -; abundance: once; v_gene: TRBV27; j_gene: TRBJ2-2; CDR3aa: CASSFGQASGELFF; CDR3nt: TGTGCCAGCAGTTTTGGGCAGGCCAGCGGGGAGCTGTTTTTT
d_gene: -; abundance: once; v_gene: TRBV2; j_gene: TRBJ1-1; CDR3aa: CASSDLLYSEAFF; CDR3nt: TGTGCCAGCAGTGACCTTTTGTACAGTGAAGCTTTCTTT
d_gene: TRBD1; abundance: -; v_gene: TRBV15; j_gene: TRBJ2-3; CDR3aa: CATSTGTGLRNTQYF; CDR3nt: TGTGCCACCAGCACTGGGACAGGGTTAAGGAATACGCAGTATTTT
d_gene: TRBD1; abundance: many; v_gene: TRBV29-1; j_gene: TRBJ1-1; CDR3aa: CSVAKYFATNTHENRGSTEAFF; CDR3nt: TGCAGCGTTGCCAAGTATTTCGCTACAAACACCCACGAAAACAGGGGTAGCACTGAAGCTTTCTTT
d_gene: -; abundance: -; v_gene: TRBV9; j_gene: TRBJ1-2; CDR3aa: CASSGPGFFNYGYTF; CDR3nt: TGTGCCAGCAGCGGACCAGGCTTTTTTAACTATGGCTACACCTTC
d_gene: -; abundance: -; v_gene: TRBV15; j_gene: TRBJ1-4; CDR3aa: CATSRERLNEKLFF; CDR3nt: TGTGCCACCAGCAGAGAAAGACTTAATGAAAAACTGTTTTTT
d_gene: -; abundance: few; v_gene: TRBV13; j_gene: TRBJ1-5; CDR3aa: CASSLGVEQPQHF; CDR3nt: TGTGCCAGCAGCTTAGGTGTTGAGCAGCCCCAGCATTTT
d_gene: -; abundance: -; v_gene: TRBV2; j_gene: TRBJ1-4; CDR3aa: CASRNSIATNEKLFF; CDR3nt: TGTGCCAGCAGGAATAGTATTGCAACTAATGAAAAACTGTTTTTT
d_gene: -; abundance: -; v_gene: TRBV3-1/TRBV3-2; j_gene: TRBJ1-6; CDR3aa: CASSQLSYSPLHF; CDR3nt: TGTGCCAGCAGCCAACTTAGTTATTCACCCCTCCACTTT
d_gene: TRBD1; abundance: -; v_gene: TRBV9; j_gene: TRBJ1-1; CDR3aa: CASSVGTGTGMTEAFF; CDR3nt: TGTGCCAGCAGCGTAGGGACAGGGACTGGAATGACTGAAGCTTTCTTT
d_gene: -; abundance: -; v_gene: TRBV19; j_gene: TRBJ2-5; CDR3aa: CASSISGRGETQYF; CDR3nt: TGTGCCAGTAGTATATCCGGCCGAGGAGAGACCCAGTACTTC
d_gene: -; abundance: -; v_gene: TRBV29-1; j_gene: TRBJ2-5; CDR3aa: CSGAGSKKETQYF; CDR3nt: TGCAGCGGGGCGGGGTCTAAAAAAGAGACCCAGTACTTC
d_gene: -; abundance: -; v_gene: TRBV5-4; j_gene: TRBJ1-5; CDR3aa: CASSSSPQGPQHF; CDR3nt: TGTGCCAGCAGCTCATCCCCCCAGGGGCCCCAGCATTTT
d_gene: TRBD2; abundance: -; v_gene: TRBV9; j_gene: TRBJ2-7; CDR3aa: CASSGGLAEYEQYF; CDR3nt: TGTGCCAGCAGCGGGGGACTAGCGGAATACGAGCAGTACTTC
d_gene: -; abundance: -; v_gene: TRBV6-2/TRBV6-3; j_gene: TRBJ1-1; CDR3aa: CASSYGGSNTEAFF; CDR3nt: TGTGCCAGCAGTTACGGGGGGAGCAACACTGAAGCTTTCTTT
d_gene: TRBD1; abundance: -; v_gene: TRBV7-9; j_gene: TRBJ1-1; CDR3aa: CASQTGASNTEAFF; CDR3nt: TGTGCCAGCCAAACAGGGGCCTCGAACACTGAAGCTTTCTTT
d_gene: TRBD1; abundance: -; v_gene: TRBV7-9; j_gene: TRBJ2-5; CDR3aa: CASSRGQGETQYF; CDR3nt: TGTGCCAGCAGCCGGGGACAGGGGGAGACCCAGTACTTC
d_gene: TRBD1; abundance: -; v_gene: TRBV9; j_gene: TRBJ1-2; CDR3aa: CASSSAGQGTGYTF; CDR3nt: TGTGCCAGCAGCTCCGCGGGACAGGGGACTGGCTACACCTTC
d_gene: -; abundance: -; v_gene: TRBV11-2; j_gene: TRBJ1-3; CDR3aa: CASSNIGNTIYF; CDR3nt: TGTGCCAGCAGCAACATTGGAAACACCATATATTTT
d_gene: TRBD2; abundance: -; v_gene: TRBV25-1; j_gene: TRBJ2-3; CDR3aa: CASSDSTAGGPLGAQYF; CDR3nt: TGTGCCAGCAGTGACTCGACAGCGGGGGGGCCGTTGGGTGCGCAGTATTTT
d_gene: TRBD1; abundance: -; v_gene: TRBV28; j_gene: TRBJ2-3; CDR3aa: CASSLIGQGLTDTQYF; CDR3nt: TGTGCCAGCAGTTTAATAGGACAGGGCCTCACAGATACGCAGTATTTT
d_gene: TRBD1; abundance: -; v_gene: TRBV18; j_gene: TRBJ1-5; CDR3aa: CASSYGQGFEPQHF; CDR3nt: TGTGCCAGCTCTTATGGACAGGGATTTGAGCCCCAGCATTTT
d_gene: TRBD1; abundance: -; v_gene: TRBV7-2; j_gene: TRBJ1-2; CDR3aa: CASSLPGQGMSGYTF; CDR3nt: TGTGCCAGCAGCTTACCGGGACAGGGGATGAGTGGCTACACCTTC
d_gene: TRBD1; abundance: -; v_gene: TRBV7-9; j_gene: TRBJ1-6; CDR3aa: CASSFGQGHSPLHF; CDR3nt: TGTGCCAGCAGCTTTGGACAGGGCCATTCACCCCTCCACTTT
d_gene: -; abundance: -; v_gene: TRBV7-2; j_gene: TRBJ1-6; CDR3aa: CASSLSPNSPLHF; CDR3nt: TGTGCCAGCAGCTTATCTCCGAATTCACCCCTCCACTTT
d_gene: TRBD1; abundance: once; v_gene: TRBV11-2; j_gene: TRBJ2-4; CDR3aa: CASSQGQSQAKNIQYF; CDR3nt: TGTGCCAGCAGCCAGGGACAGTCGCAAGCCAAAAACATTCAGTACTTC
d_gene: -; abundance: -; v_gene: TRBV7-8; j_gene: TRBJ1-5; CDR3aa: CASSLAGVGGGHQPQHF; CDR3nt: TGTGCCAGCAGCTTGGCGGGAGTGGGGGGCGGCCATCAGCCCCAGCATTTT
d_gene: TRBD1; abundance: -; v_gene: TRBV7-2; j_gene: TRBJ2-3; CDR3aa: CASSLSWTGFEDTQYF; CDR3nt: TGTGCCAGCAGCCTATCCTGGACAGGGTTCGAAGATACGCAGTATTTT
d_gene: -; abundance: -; v_gene: TRBV6-6; j_gene: TRBJ1-1; CDR3aa: CASSPGGYLDTEAFF; CDR3nt: TGTGCCAGCAGTCCTGGGGGGTATTTAGACACTGAAGCTTTCTTT
d_gene: -; abundance: -; v_gene: TRBV14; j_gene: TRBJ1-3; CDR3aa: CASSQLGGYGAGNTIYF; CDR3nt: TGTGCCAGCAGCCAACTCGGGGGATACGGCGCTGGAAACACCATATATTTT
d_gene: -; abundance: -; v_gene: TRBV7-8; j_gene: TRBJ1-1; CDR3aa: CASSLGGRQESAFF; CDR3nt: TGTGCCAGCAGCTTAGGGGGGAGACAGGAGTCGGCTTTCTTT
d_gene: -; abundance: -; v_gene: TRBV15; j_gene: TRBJ1-2; CDR3aa: CATSRFPPGFYDYGYTF; CDR3nt: TGTGCCACCAGCAGATTCCCACCAGGGTTTTATGACTATGGCTACACCTTC
d_gene: -; abundance: -; v_gene: TRBV14; j_gene: TRBJ1-1; CDR3aa: CASSQYSLTEAFF; CDR3nt: TGTGCCAGCAGCCAATACAGCCTAACTGAAGCTTTCTTT
d_gene: TRBD1; abundance: -; v_gene: TRBV12-3/TRBV12-4; j_gene: TRBJ2-3; CDR3aa: CASSKNRGDTQYF; CDR3nt: TGTGCCAGCAGTAAGAACAGGGGAGATACGCAGTATTTT
d_gene: TRBD1; abundance: -; v_gene: TRBV9; j_gene: TRBJ1-2; CDR3aa: CASSAGQGFFYGYTF; CDR3nt: TGTGCCAGCAGCGCGGGACAGGGGTTCTTCTATGGCTACACCTTC
d_gene: -; abundance: -; v_gene: TRBV6-2/TRBV6-3; j_gene: TRBJ1-1; CDR3aa: CASSRTQNTEAFF; CDR3nt: TGTGCCAGCAGCCGGACACAGAACACTGAAGCTTTCTTT
d_gene: TRBD2; abundance: few; v_gene: TRBV2; j_gene: TRBJ2-2; CDR3aa: CASSVASGRTGELFF; CDR3nt: TGTGCCAGCAGTGTAGCTAGCGGTCGTACCGGGGAGCTGTTTTTT
d_gene: -; abundance: -; v_gene: TRBV4-2; j_gene: TRBJ1-1; CDR3aa: CASSLRRGGTEAFF; CDR3nt: TGTGCCAGCAGCCTTCGGCGGGGGGGCACTGAAGCTTTCTTT
d_gene: TRBD2; abundance: -; v_gene: TRBV7-8; j_gene: TRBJ2-1; CDR3aa: CASSPFRLATEQFF; CDR3nt: TGTGCCAGCAGCCCATTCAGACTAGCAACTGAGCAGTTCTTC
d_gene: -; abundance: -; v_gene: TRBV5-1; j_gene: TRBJ2-7; CDR3aa: CASSSRDTSYEQYF; CDR3nt: TGCGCCAGCAGCAGCCGGGACACCTCCTACGAGCAGTACTTC
d_gene: -; abundance: -; v_gene: TRBV2; j_gene: TRBJ1-2; CDR3aa: CASSEKGQAFGYTF; CDR3nt: TGTGCCAGCAGTGAGAAAGGCCAGGCGTTTGGCTACACCTTC
d_gene: TRBD1; abundance: -; v_gene: TRBV5-1; j_gene: TRBJ1-1; CDR3aa: CASSYPGQGNTEAFF; CDR3nt: TGCGCCAGCAGCTACCCGGGACAGGGGAACACTGAAGCTTTCTTT
d_gene: -; abundance: once; v_gene: TRBV20-1; j_gene: TRBJ1-3; CDR3aa: CSASVRGLSGNTIYF; CDR3nt: TGCAGTGCTAGTGTGAGAGGTCTCTCTGGAAACACCATATATTTT
d_gene: -; abundance: -; v_gene: TRBV5-6; j_gene: TRBJ1-1; CDR3aa: CASSLTPGNTEAFF; CDR3nt: TGTGCCAGCAGCTTAACCCCGGGGAACACTGAAGCTTTCTTT
d_gene: -; abundance: -; v_gene: TRBV11-2; j_gene: TRBJ1-4; CDR3aa: CASSPPYPFNEKLFF; CDR3nt: TGTGCCAGCAGCCCTCCCTATCCCTTTAATGAAAAACTGTTTTTT
d_gene: -; abundance: -; v_gene: TRBV7-9; j_gene: TRBJ2-1; CDR3aa: CASSWGDNEQFF; CDR3nt: TGTGCCAGCAGCTGGGGGGACAATGAGCAGTTCTTC
d_gene: -; abundance: -; v_gene: TRBV6-2/TRBV6-3; j_gene: TRBJ1-3; CDR3aa: CASSYPGNTIYF; CDR3nt: TGTGCCAGCAGTTACCCGGGAAACACCATATATTTT
d_gene: -; abundance: once; v_gene: TRBV29-1; j_gene: TRBJ1-4; CDR3aa: CSVDSGWNEKLFF; CDR3nt: TGCAGCGTTGACTCAGGCTGGAATGAAAAACTGTTTTTT
d_gene: -; abundance: -; v_gene: TRBV7-8; j_gene: TRBJ1-2; CDR3aa: CASSLKGDGGYTF; CDR3nt: TGTGCCAGCAGCTTAAAGGGGGACGGCGGCTACACCTTC